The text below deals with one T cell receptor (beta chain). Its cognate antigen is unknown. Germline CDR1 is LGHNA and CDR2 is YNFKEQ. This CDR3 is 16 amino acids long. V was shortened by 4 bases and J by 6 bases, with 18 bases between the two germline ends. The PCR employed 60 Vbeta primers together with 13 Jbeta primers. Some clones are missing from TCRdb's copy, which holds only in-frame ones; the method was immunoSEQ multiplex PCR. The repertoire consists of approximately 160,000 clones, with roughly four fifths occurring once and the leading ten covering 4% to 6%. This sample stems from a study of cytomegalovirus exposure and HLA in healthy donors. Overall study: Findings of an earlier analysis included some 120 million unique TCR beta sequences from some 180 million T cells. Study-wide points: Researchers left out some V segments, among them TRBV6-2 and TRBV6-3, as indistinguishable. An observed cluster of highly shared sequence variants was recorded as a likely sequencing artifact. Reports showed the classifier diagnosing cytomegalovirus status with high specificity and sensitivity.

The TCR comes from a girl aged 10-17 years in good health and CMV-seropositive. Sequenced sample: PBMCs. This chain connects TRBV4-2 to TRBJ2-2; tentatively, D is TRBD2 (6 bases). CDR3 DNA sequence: TGTGCCAGCAGCCCAGGACTACCCGTCGGGGCCGGGGAGCTGTTTTTT. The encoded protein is CASSPGLPVGAGELFF.